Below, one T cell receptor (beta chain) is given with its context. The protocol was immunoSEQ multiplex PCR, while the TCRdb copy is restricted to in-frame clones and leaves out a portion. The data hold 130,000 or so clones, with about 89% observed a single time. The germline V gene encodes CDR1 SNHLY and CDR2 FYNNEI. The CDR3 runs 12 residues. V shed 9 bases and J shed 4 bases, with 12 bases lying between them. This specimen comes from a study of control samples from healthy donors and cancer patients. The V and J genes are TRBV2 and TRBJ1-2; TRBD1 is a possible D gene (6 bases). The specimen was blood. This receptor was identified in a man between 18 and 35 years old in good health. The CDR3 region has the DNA TGTGCCAGGAGGGGACAAAGCTATGGCTACACCTTC. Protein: CARRGQSYGYTF.